The subject of this entry is one T cell receptor beta chain. The target of this receptor is not known. No qualities accompany the bases; no much larger clone lies one base away. The entry originates in a study of radiation and T cells in renal cell carcinoma (dated by TCRdb to 2020 to 2021). Study-wide context: In total, 50 to 55 samples underwent TCR beta sequencing: approximately 26 tumors plus 27 peripheral blood samples. Across all 53 samples, 4,016,671 unique CDR3 nucleotide sequences encoding around 2,500,000 unique CDR3 amino acid sequences were identified. The final blood draw was performed at 4 weeks after radiation, at the same time as nephrectomy.

This sample's time point label indicates: blood 4 weeks post-SBRT, at nephrectomy. Interpreted using the paper, the treatment or condition label stands for: 15 Gy SBRT to primary tumor, nephrectomy 4 weeks later. The samples were obtained from a clinical trial, where primary renal cell carcinomas were treated with 15 Gy stereotactic body radiation therapy and then removed by nephrectomy 4 weeks afterward. Serial peripheral blood from radiation-treated patients was sampled at baseline, 2 weeks and 4 weeks after SBRT to track tumor-enriched clonotypes. Every patient's renal cell carcinoma showed clear cell pathology. Genomic DNA for TCR sequencing was prepared using the QIAamp DNA Blood Mini Kit (Qiagen). Samples were included in the analyses only if all quality control checks were passed. TCR beta libraries were generated from genomic DNA with the immunoSEQ kit, following the manufacturer's recommendations. To prepare libraries, a first multiplex PCR with proprietary primers was run, followed by a second PCR that added unique barcodes, and a bead cleanup was done after each round. Each sample batch included a kit-provided positive control reaction and a negative control reaction. The final libraries were assessed on an Agilent 4200 TapeStation D1000 ScreenTape, pooled by volume, and quantified by qPCR. An Illumina NextSeq500 fitted with a MidOutput 150-cycle cartridge performed the sequencing, running 156 Read1 cycles and 15 Index1 cycles with the kit's custom primers. The pooled library was loaded at around 1 pM with about 20% PhiX control spiked in. Turning to the authors' computational methods: Vendor-processed data were analyzed in R, and a clonotype was defined as all T cells sharing the same CDR3 nucleotide sequence. For clone abundance analyses, frequencies were normalized to the 10,000 most abundant clones per sample. Public T cell clones, averaging fewer than five per sample, were removed before analysis. A difference in abundance of at least 32-fold between compartments was used to define tumor-enriched and baseline blood-enriched clonotypes. Clonotypes expanded or contracted between blood time points were identified with a beta-binomial differential abundance model. The Baroni-Urbani and Buser coefficient was used to measure tumor-blood repertoire similarity, and groups were compared with two-tailed Wilcoxon tests in R. In TCRdb, the immuneACCESS table is reduced to in-frame sequences with V and J assigned. These tables do not hold every clone; where another copy was compared, an unresolved V gene accounts for under half, and the others remain unexplained. The V and J calls and clone size are taken from that table; D and trimming were inferred from the DNA. This sample lists around 180,000 clones; 88% were detected once. The top ten constitute roughly 12% of the sample.

Overall results and qualifications from the work: In blood, the top tumor clonotypes increased from baseline to 2 weeks after radiation and then shrank by 4 weeks, which suggests a temporary expansion of tumor-resident clones. No pretreatment tumor biopsies were available, so the baseline intratumoral presence of clonotypes could not be determined. Blood repertoire dynamics were not followed beyond 4 weeks after treatment. With a single-armed trial design, the study had no way to address how radiation dose or scheduling affects the TCR repertoire.

Looking up the germline V gene (reference sequence) yields CDR1 WNHNN and CDR2 SYGVQD. The CDR3 runs 16 residues from the cysteine to the phenylalanine. Here the CDR3 DNA is all that survives: 48 bases in frame from base 1. Trimming at the junction amounts to 6 bases on V and 8 bases on J, and the germline ends lie 22 bases apart. This receptor was identified in a woman in her forties or fifties with renal cell carcinoma. The source material was blood, sampled from a patient whose treatment included radiotherapy and nephrectomy. The rearrangement joined TRBV10-1 to TRBJ1-4, with a tentative D gene TRBD1 over 6 matching bases. At the DNA level, the sequence is TGCGCCAGCAGCGCCTCACACAGGGAAATTGGAGAAAAACTGTTTTTT. Translated, it reads CASSASHREIGEKLFF.